This TCR beta chain was captured in a study of blood T cells in healthy people across ages. This CDR3 region has 14 residues. Trimming pared 11 bases from V and 0 bases from J, leaving 16 bases between. The germline CDR1 and CDR2 sequences are ENHRY and SYGVKD. This clonotype was seen only a few times. The study isolated at least 7 million PBMCs from each sample. Primers used in a second PCR of about 7 to 12 cycles were a sample-barcoded 5' primer and a J-beta primer mix. From the 5' RACE reads, TCRdb called clonotypes with MiXCR, one entry per CDR3 protein. The data show around 780,000 distinct CDR3 sequences, more than 25% seen once. These data were also reused for a study on T cells of mothers and their children. That source reports: Study donors consisted of three healthy Caucasian mothers and their six children. Reads recorded for TCR beta CDR3 numbered over 8 million per mother and roughly 3 million per child. Nobody spotted any persistent microchimeric T cell clones.

This chain uses TRBV10-3 with TRBJ1-1; the D is unclear. The sequencing input was blood. The sequence derives from a boy aged 5-17 years in good health. In DNA form, the CDR3 reads TGTGCCGCGAGCGACCGCGACATGAACACTGAAGCTTTCTTT. Translation gives CAASDRDMNTEAFF.